These 14 T cell receptor beta chains share one sample of origin, sequenced in a study of T cells in Graves' hyperthyroidism and ophthalmopathy. RNA transcripts gave rise to amplified TCR beta CDR3 regions. HTBI primers were employed in a first-round RT-PCR of the TCR CDR3. Using its own MiXCR run on the multiplex PCR reads, TCRdb lists one record per CDR3 protein. This table has around 350,000 distinct CDR3 sequences, 15% to 20% appearing once. Sample: blood. These receptors came from a woman under 30 with Graves' hyperthyroidism.

Many counts were recorded for this clonotype. The genes are TRBV28 and TRBJ1-5, with D hard to call. Trimming removed 8 bases from V and 4 bases from J, with 9 bases in between. This CDR3 has 12 amino acids. The germline CDR1 and CDR2 sequences are MDHEN and SYDVKM. CDR3 protein: CASGYANQPQHF. CDR3 bases: TGTGCCAGCGGATACGCGAATCAGCCCCAGCATTTT.

This clonotype was picked up many times. CDR3 protein: CASSVVEGTEAFF. In nucleotides, the CDR3 is TGTGCCAGCAGCGTAGTCGAGGGAACTGAAGCTTTCTTT. This chain connects TRBV9 to TRBJ1-1; D not certain. V lost 0 bases to trimming and J lost 5 bases, with 8 bases between them. The CDR3 contains 13 residues. CDR1 SGDLS and CDR2 YYNGEE come from the germline V gene.

Ten or more counts support this clonotype. The chain is built from TRBV4-1 and TRBJ1-3; the D gene is possibly TRBD1 (5 bases). V lost 1 base to trimming and J lost 0 bases, with 10 bases between them. CDR3 length: 16 residues. CDR1 and CDR2 from the germline V gene are MGHRA and YSYEKL. The CDR3 DNA follows: TGCGCCAGCAGCCAAGGAGGGGACCGCTCTGGAAACACCATATATTTT. It encodes CASSQGGDRSGNTIYF.

This clonotype was recorded once. The V call is TRBV20-1, the J call TRBJ1-1; D is unresolved. The CDR3 contains 13 residues. CDR1 is DFQATT and CDR2 is SNEGSKA in the germline V gene (reference sequence). V was shortened by 0 bases and J by 4 bases, with 9 bases between the two germline ends. The CDR3 region is CSARDRLVTEAFF. DNA for the CDR3: TGCAGTGCTAGAGACAGGTTGGTCACTGAAGCTTTCTTT.

This clonotype has a count of ten or more. The chain recombines TRBV27 with TRBJ1-5, with D possibly being TRBD1 (6 bases). CDR3 length equals 16 residues. Germline CDR1 reads MNHEY; CDR2 reads SMNVEV (reference sequence). Trimming left V 5 bases short and J 5 bases short, with 19 bases between. CDR3 residues: CASSPRTVIGDQPQHF. CDR3 DNA sequence: TGTGCCAGCAGTCCCCGGACAGTGATAGGGGATCAGCCCCAGCATTTT.

The rearrangement links TRBV6-5 to TRBJ2-5, with TRBD2 matching over 7 bases. CDR3 size: 15 residues. Germline CDR1 is MNHEY and CDR2 is SVGAGI. V trimming: 3 bases; J trimming: 5 bases; junction bases outside the gene matches: 9. The CDR3 DNA reads as TGTGCCAGCAGTTATTGGCGGGAGATGGGGGAGACCCAGTACTTC. This codes for CASSYWREMGETQYF.

The V call is TRBV7-2, the J call TRBJ1-2, with D perhaps matching TRBD1 (6 bases). This CDR3 region has 12 residues. The germline V and J ends were trimmed by 2 bases and 8 bases, with 9 bases remaining between them. CDR1 is SGHTA, CDR2 FQGNSA, per germline. The CDR3 bases are TGTGCCAGCAGCTTAACAGGGCAGGGCTACACCTTC. It encodes CASSLTGQGYTF.

The chain couples TRBV28 to TRBJ2-7, with D hard to call. The CDR3 sequence is 13 residues long. V was clipped by 4 bases and J by 2 bases, with 9 bases between them. Germline CDR1 and CDR2: MDHEN and SYDVKM. The CDR3 DNA reads as TGTGCCAGCAGTTGGGGTGGGACCTACGAGCAGTACTTC. The encoded protein is CASSWGGTYEQYF.

This clonotype showed up many times. This chain connects TRBV12-3 or TRBV12-4 to TRBJ2-7; D remains unclear. CDR3 length equals 14 residues. V lost 0 bases to trimming and J lost 1 base, with 7 bases between them. For the CDR3, the DNA is TGTGCCAGCAGTTTAGCGAGACGGTCCTACGAGCAGTACTTC. Translation: CASSLARRSYEQYF.

This clonotype was detected a few times. V is TRBV2 and J is TRBJ2-5; D ambiguous. The germline CDR1 and CDR2 sequences are SNHLY and FYNNEI. The CDR3 length is 14 residues. Trimming removed 6 bases from V and 5 bases from J, with 16 bases in between. CDR3 protein: CASSATWVWETQYF. The DNA for the CDR3 is TGTGCCAGCAGCGCCACATGGGTATGGGAGACCCAGTACTTC.

Ten or more counts support this clonotype. CDR3 in DNA: TGTGCTAGTGGTTTCCCGGACAGGGGTTCTAACTATGGCTACACCTTC. Translating gives CASGFPDRGSNYGYTF. The J gene is TRBJ1-2, the V gene TRBV12-5; TRBD1 matches 9 bases. The germline gives CDR1 LGHNT, CDR2 FRNRAP. The length of the CDR3 is 16 residues. V lost 3 bases, J lost 0 bases, and 5 bases stayed unmatched.

This clonotype was seen repeatedly, ten times or more. The chain employs TRBV29-1 and TRBJ1-1, with D unclear. V dropped 4 bases and J dropped 2 bases, with 11 bases sitting between them. The CDR3 has 13 amino acids. Germline CDR1 reads SQVTM; CDR2 reads ANQGSEA. The CDR3 protein is CSVGQLINTEAFF. The CDR3 nucleotides are TGCAGCGTTGGGCAGCTAATTAACACTGAAGCTTTCTTT. The whole variable domain, filled in from reference TRBV29-1 and TRBJ1-1, reads SAVISQKPSRDICQRGTSLTIQCQVDSQVTMMFWYRQQPGQSLTLIATANQGSEATYESGFVIDKFPISRPNLTFSTLTVSNMSPEDSSIYLCSVGQLINTEAFFGQGTRLTVV.

The chain employs TRBV6-1 and TRBJ2-2; no definite D call. Between the trimmed V and J ends, which lost 8 bases and 6 bases, there was a span of 13 bases. This CDR3 is built from 13 residues. Germline CDR1 and CDR2: MNHNS and SASEGT. CDR3 residues: CASRTTWSGELFF. Written as DNA, the CDR3 is TGTGCCAGCCGGACCACATGGTCCGGGGAGCTGTTTTTT.

The V and J genes are TRBV2 and TRBJ2-2, with D tentatively TRBD2 (7 bases). The CDR3 is made up of 14 amino acids. The V end was cut by 7 bases, the J end by 6 bases, with 15 bases between. CDR1 is SNHLY, CDR2 FYNNEI, per germline. As DNA, the CDR3 is TGTGCCAGCACGGAGGGGGGGCGGCCCGGGGAGCTGTTTTTT. Translation: CASTEGGRPGELFF.